A selection of T cell receptor beta chains follows, all from one sample in a study of T cells in localized non-small cell lung cancer. Profiling relied on immunoSEQ multiplex PCR, and the TCRdb table lists in-frame clones only, not all of them. Of roughly 58,000 clones detected, roughly 80% appear once; the ten largest clones hold under 5%. Sequences were derived from PBMCs, sampled before any cancer treatment. The receptors shown here come from a man aged 35 to 69 with stage II lung adenocarcinoma. CDR3s include the opening cysteine and the closing phenylalanine or tryptophan. The D gene is left open where the match is weak. Clone size is stated in some rows and not others, as once, few, many or a class when expanded.

v_gene,abundance,j_gene,d_gene,CDR3aa,CDR3nt
TRBV18,.,TRBJ1-1,.,CASSPSTAKNTEAFF,TGTGCCAGCTCACCTTCCACGGCTAAGAACACTGAAGCTTTCTTT
TRBV23-1,.,TRBJ2-7,.,CASSQSPTGSYEQYF,TGCGCCAGCAGTCAATCGCCTACAGGGTCCTACGAGCAGTACTTC
TRBV19,.,TRBJ1-2,TRBD1,CASSIDPGGANYGYTF,TGTGCCAGTAGTATAGATCCAGGGGGAGCTAACTATGGCTACACCTTC
TRBV18,.,TRBJ2-1,TRBD2,CASSPGLAADEQFF,TGTGCCAGCTCACCCGGACTAGCGGCCGATGAGCAGTTCTTC
TRBV6-1,.,TRBJ2-7,.,CASTEAGRGYEQYF,TGTGCCAGCACGGAGGCAGGGAGAGGATACGAGCAGTACTTC
TRBV11-3,once,TRBJ2-3,.,CASSLGSDSSDTQYF,TGTGCCAGCAGCTTAGGGTCGGACAGTTCAGATACGCAGTATTTT
TRBV10-3,once,TRBJ1-5,.,CAISESRGERPQHF,TGTGCCATCAGTGAGTCTCGGGGCGAGCGGCCCCAGCATTTT
TRBV5-6,.,TRBJ2-7,.,CASSWGTPEQYF,TGTGCCAGCAGCTGGGGGACACCCGAGCAGTACTTC
TRBV6-5,medium-sized,TRBJ2-7,TRBD1,CASSRDRSSYEQYF,TGTGCCAGCAGTAGGGACAGGAGCTCCTACGAGCAGTACTTC
TRBV5-4,.,TRBJ2-7,.,CASSVQGSYEQYF,TGTGCCAGCAGCGTCCAGGGGTCCTACGAGCAGTACTTC
TRBV5-1,.,TRBJ2-2,.,CASRRRGGTGELFF,TGCGCCAGCAGGCGCAGGGGCGGCACCGGGGAGCTGTTTTTT
TRBV11-2,few,TRBJ1-2,.,CASSLPLGGYGYTF,TGTGCCAGCAGCTTACCCTTGGGGGGCTATGGCTACACCTTC
TRBV25-1,medium-sized,TRBJ1-1,.,CATPKQAFF,TGTGCCACGCCGAAGCAAGCTTTCTTT
TRBV7-7,.,TRBJ1-3,.,CASSLAPQGSSGNTIYF,TGTGCTAGCAGCTTAGCGCCACAGGGATCCTCTGGAAACACCATATATTTT
TRBV30,.,TRBJ2-7,.,CAWSVLGYEQYF,TGTGCCTGGAGTGTACTGGGCTACGAGCAGTACTTC
TRBV2,few,TRBJ2-5,.,CASSVGTQYF,TGTGCCAGCAGTGTCGGGACCCAGTACTTC
TRBV19,.,TRBJ2-7,TRBD1,CASSHSGQGEFTYEQYF,TGTGCCAGTAGTCACTCTGGGCAGGGGGAGTTCACCTACGAGCAGTACTTC
TRBV6-1,.,TRBJ2-1,.,CASSEGFRRFF,TGTGCCAGCAGTGAGGGCTTCCGGCGGTTCTTC
TRBV30,few,TRBJ1-5,.,CAWSRTNGNQPQHF,TGTGCCTGGAGTAGGACGAACGGCAATCAGCCCCAGCATTTT
TRBV5-5,.,TRBJ2-7,TRBD1,CASSLAVGTDTYEQYF,TGTGCCAGCAGCTTGGCCGTAGGGACAGATACCTACGAGCAGTACTTC
TRBV4-2,.,TRBJ2-5,TRBD2,CASSQLAGEAETQYF,TGTGCCAGCAGCCAACTAGCGGGAGAAGCAGAGACCCAGTACTTC
TRBV7-9,.,TRBJ2-2,.,CASSPGGPGELFF,TGTGCCAGCAGCCCCGGGGGGCCCGGGGAGCTGTTTTTT
TRBV7-2,.,TRBJ2-5,TRBD2,CASSLATGTMRETQYF,TGTGCCAGCAGCTTAGCGACCGGGACTATGAGGGAGACCCAGTACTTC
TRBV7-2,.,TRBJ1-5,TRBD1,CASSLRTGTYQPQHF,TGTGCCAGCAGCCTTAGGACAGGGACCTACCAGCCCCAGCATTTT
TRBV27,once,TRBJ2-7,TRBD2,CASSSLGGGSKWYEQYF,TGTGCCAGCAGTTCCCTGGGGGGGGGATCGAAATGGTACGAGCAGTACTTC
TRBV6-5,.,TRBJ2-1,TRBD1,CASSTGVSSYNEQFF,TGTGCCAGCAGTACAGGGGTTAGCTCCTACAATGAGCAATTCTTC
TRBV18,once,TRBJ2-7,TRBD2,CASSPPVFSGRASYEQYF,TGTGCCAGCTCACCACCGGTCTTTAGCGGGAGGGCGTCCTACGAGCAGTACTTC
TRBV10-2,medium-sized,TRBJ1-2,.,CASRDPTEFGYTF,TGCGCCAGCAGGGATCCGACAGAGTTCGGCTACACCTTC
TRBV7-9,.,TRBJ1-5,.,CASSLGGGGQPQHF,TGTGCCAGCAGCTTAGGTGGGGGCGGTCAGCCCCAGCATTTT
TRBV4-1,.,TRBJ1-1,TRBD1,CASSQGGQGLNTEAFF,TGCGCCAGCAGCCAAGGTGGACAGGGTTTGAACACTGAAGCTTTCTTT
TRBV7-9,.,TRBJ2-1,TRBD2,CASSLTSGMHNEQFF,TGTGCCAGCAGCTTGACTAGCGGAATGCACAATGAGCAGTTCTTC
TRBV6-6,.,TRBJ1-1,TRBD1,CASSYSGTGGEAFF,TGTGCCAGCAGTTACTCGGGGACAGGGGGTGAAGCTTTCTTT
TRBV29-1,.,TRBJ2-3,TRBD2,CSAGGGRTDTQYF,TGCAGCGCTGGCGGGGGGCGCACAGATACGCAGTATTTT
TRBV12-5,.,TRBJ2-7,TRBD2,CASGSPRREGREQYF,TGTGCTAGTGGTTCCCCCAGGCGGGAGGGCCGCGAGCAGTACTTC
TRBV6-5,.,TRBJ2-1,.,CASSSGTLGEQFF,TGTGCCAGCAGCTCCGGGACTCTCGGGGAGCAGTTCTTC